The present TCR beta chain was sequenced within a study of T cells after yellow fever vaccination. Study context: Where fractions had low cell numbers, libraries were prepared from them with the SMART-Seq v4 Ultra Low Input RNA kit.

Making TCR cDNA involved 5'RACE template switching, which added UMIs and a universal primer site. TCRdb redid the calling of the 5' RACE reads with MiXCR, one entry per CDR3 protein. Among fewer than 350,000 distinct CDR3 sequences listed, 8.7% were seen once. Study-wide results and caveats: Abundant clonotypes from the bulk population could have been carried over as contaminants into FACS-sorted repertoires. Primary-vaccination clones mostly resurfaced post-booster (96% CD4, more than 85% CD8).

Germline CDR1 reads SGHAT; CDR2 reads FQNNGV. The CDR3 extends over 14 amino acids. Trimming shortened V by 8 bases and J by 3 bases, and 14 bases separated the two germline ends. Remarks on this clonotype: What it binds is unknown.

Source: PBMCs, taken on the day of the first yellow fever vaccination. The TCR comes from a man aged 18 to 30 who received the YFV17D yellow fever vaccine. This chain links TRBV11-2 with TRBJ2-1; D uncertain. The CDR3 sequence: CASRVWYYYNEQFF. The DNA for the CDR3 is TGTGCCAGCCGGGTTTGGTACTACTACAATGAGCAGTTCTTC.